Shown below are 5 T cell receptor beta chains from a single sample sequenced in a study of Ad26.COV2.S vaccination and SARS-CoV-2 variants (dated by TCRdb to the early 2020s). The treatment or condition tag for this specimen amounts to: some 20 received Ad26.COV2.S at low or high dose, single or two shots; about 5 received placebo; per-sample allocation not given. For vaccine and placebo recipients, repertoires were sequenced using samples collected on day 63 after the first injection. Libraries were built with the immunoSEQ multiplex PCR assay. TCRdb carries this immuneACCESS record with in-frame sequences only. Its versions omit some clonotypes, under half of them owing to an unresolved V gene in the studies checked, with the rest unexplained. Counted in this sample were 350,000 to 600,000 clones; roughly 87% of them appeared once. The biggest ten clones account for about 1.5% of the sample. The material was peripheral blood, obtained in a trial of Ad26.COV2.S vaccine versus placebo. These receptors all stem from a person between 18 and 65 years old who received the Ad26.COV2.S COVID-19 vaccine or a placebo.

The J gene is TRBJ2-7, the V gene TRBV6-2 or TRBV6-3; 7 bases align to TRBD2. V lost 0 bases, J lost 5 bases, and 7 bases stayed unmatched. The germline V gene has CDR1 MNHEY and CDR2 SVGEGT. This CDR3 has 15 amino acids. The CDR3 region is CASSYSRGGRHEQYF. The CDR3 nucleotides are TGTGCCAGCAGTTACTCGAGGGGAGGGCGCCACGAGCAGTACTTC.

This clone has a single count. This chain uses TRBV12-3 or TRBV12-4 with TRBJ1-5; 8 bases fit TRBD1. CDR3 length equals 13 residues. The V segment lost 8 bases and the J segment 4 bases; nucleotides outside the gene matches: 4. As DNA, the CDR3 is TGTGCCAGCCGAAGACAGGGGAATCAGCCCCAGCATTTT. Protein: CASRRQGNQPQHF.

This chain links TRBV27 with TRBJ2-2; D gene uncertain. The CDR3 covers 14 residues. CDR1 is MNHEY and CDR2 is SMNVEV in the germline V gene (reference sequence). V was cut by 5 bases and J by 3 bases, with 10 bases left in between. In nucleotides, the CDR3 is TGTGCCAGCAGTCTCCGTTTTGACACCGGGGAGCTGTTTTTT. This sequence encodes CASSLRFDTGELFF.

This chain joins TRBV6-2 or TRBV6-3 and TRBJ1-1; perhaps TRBD1 as D (5 bases). Germline V gives CDR1 MNHEY, CDR2 SVGEGT. Trimming cost V 4 bases and J 4 bases, with 10 bases left between them. The length of the CDR3 is 13 residues. The CDR3 sequence: CASSSGLTTEAFF. The DNA for the CDR3 is TGTGCCAGCAGTTCAGGGTTGACCACTGAAGCTTTCTTT.

The table lists this clone with a few counts. The chain employs TRBV7-9 and TRBJ1-2; D perhaps matches TRBD1 (5 bases). Per germline, CDR1 SEHNR and CDR2 FQNEAQ (reference sequence). Trimming shortened V by 5 bases and J by 8 bases, and 18 bases separated the two germline ends. The CDR3 is 14 amino acids. CDR3 protein: CASSPSGTSRGYTF. The CDR3 nucleotides read TGTGCCAGCAGCCCCTCCGGGACCTCGAGGGGCTACACCTTC.